One sample yielded the 8 T cell receptor beta chains listed below, sequenced in a study of T cell clonotyping in hematopoietic cell transplantation. Sequenced by immunoSEQ multiplex PCR; TCRdb stores in-frame clones only, minus some. The sample holds around 9,000 clones; 84% are singletons and the top ten take 45% to 60%. Sequencing used PBMCs, obtained at the time of graft-versus-host disease after allogeneic stem cell transplant. The receptors here all came from a male patient aged 55-69 years who had an allogeneic stem cell transplant from an unrelated donor, so the T cells may come from the graft donor. Some clones in this sample may be carry-over from other donors' samples.

The rearrangement joins TRBV7-2 to TRBJ1-1; possible D gene TRBD1, 5 bases. The CDR3 is 14 amino acids. The germline CDR1 and CDR2 sequences are SGHTA and FQGNSA. Deletions cut 5 bases from V and 5 bases from J, with 15 bases between. This CDR3 reads CASSPYRGWTEAFF. CDR3 DNA: TGTGCCAGCAGCCCATACCGGGGCTGGACTGAAGCTTTCTTT.

J is TRBJ2-5 and V is TRBV7-2, with D tentatively TRBD2 (6 bases). Trimming took 1 base from V and 1 from J, leaving 13 bases between them. This CDR3 has 16 amino acids. CDR1 SGHTA and CDR2 FQGNSA come from the germline V gene. CDR3 amino acids: CASSLGPGRGQETQYF. CDR3 sequence (DNA): TGTGCCAGCAGCTTAGGTCCTGGGCGGGGCCAAGAGACCCAGTACTTC.

This clone has only one observation. The chain has TRBV6-4 and TRBJ1-1; TRBD1 is a possible D gene (6 bases). V was trimmed by 6 bases and J by 2 bases, leaving 13 bases between them. The germline V gene has CDR1 MRHNA and CDR2 SNTAGT. The CDR3 is 14 residues long. The CDR3 nucleotides are TGTGCCAGCAGCCCCTCACAGGGAAACACTGAAGCTTTCTTT. It codes for CASSPSQGNTEAFF.

V gene TRBV5-4 combines with J gene TRBJ2-7; tentative D call: TRBD2 (5 bases). The CDR3 consists of 15 residues. CDR1 is SGHNT and CDR2 is YYREEE in the germline V gene (reference sequence). V dropped 0 bases and J dropped 3 bases, with 13 bases sitting between them. As DNA, the CDR3 is TGTGCCAGCAGCTTGGCCGGAGGCTCCTACTACGAGCAGTACTTC. Residues: CASSLAGGSYYEQYF.

In DNA, the CDR3 is TGCAGCGTGGGGAGGGCTAATGAAAAACTGTTTTTT. This codes for CSVGRANEKLFF. The chain is built from TRBV29-1 and TRBJ1-4; D unclear. Germline-derived CDR1 and CDR2 are SQVTM and ANQGSEA. CDR3 size: 12 residues. Trimming cost V 6 bases and J 3 bases, with 8 bases left between them.

V usage is TRBV25-1 and J usage is TRBJ1-2, with D perhaps matching TRBD1 (6 bases). The CDR3 sequence is 13 residues long. CDR1 is MGHDK and CDR2 is SYGVNS in the germline V gene. Between the trimmed V and J ends, which lost 8 bases and 5 bases, there was a span of 15 bases. CDR3 sequence reads: CASSIGGGYGYTF. CDR3 DNA: TGTGCCAGCTCAATCGGGGGCGGGTATGGCTACACCTTC.

V usage is TRBV4-1 and J usage is TRBJ2-3; D not resolved. CDR1 MGHRA and CDR2 YSYEKL come from the germline V gene. The CDR3 sequence is 15 residues long. Trimming pared 4 bases from V and 1 base from J, leaving 12 bases between. The CDR3 nucleotides are TGCGCCAGCAGCCCCGAGGATCACGGCACAGATACGCAGTATTTT. Translation gives CASSPEDHGTDTQYF.

The chain combines TRBV7-2 with TRBJ2-5; 9 bases agree with TRBD1. Germline CDR1 is SGHTA and CDR2 is FQGNSA. This CDR3 is 13 amino acids long. V shed 3 bases and J 5 bases; nucleotides not matched to a gene: 1. CDR3 sequence (DNA): TGTGCCAGCAGCTTTACAGGGGGCGAGACCCAGTACTTC. Its protein is CASSFTGGETQYF.